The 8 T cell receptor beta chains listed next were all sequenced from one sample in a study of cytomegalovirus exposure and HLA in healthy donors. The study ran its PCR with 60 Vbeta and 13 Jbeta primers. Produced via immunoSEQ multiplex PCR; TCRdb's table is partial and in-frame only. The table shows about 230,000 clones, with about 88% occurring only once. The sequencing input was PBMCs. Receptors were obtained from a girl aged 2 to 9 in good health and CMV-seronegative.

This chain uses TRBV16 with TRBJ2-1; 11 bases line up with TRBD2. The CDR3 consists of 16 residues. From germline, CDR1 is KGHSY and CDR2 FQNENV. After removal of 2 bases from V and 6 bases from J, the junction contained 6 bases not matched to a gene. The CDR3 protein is CASSQLAGGTLNEQFF. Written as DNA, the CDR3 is TGTGCCAGCAGCCAACTAGCGGGGGGTACCCTCAATGAGCAGTTCTTC.

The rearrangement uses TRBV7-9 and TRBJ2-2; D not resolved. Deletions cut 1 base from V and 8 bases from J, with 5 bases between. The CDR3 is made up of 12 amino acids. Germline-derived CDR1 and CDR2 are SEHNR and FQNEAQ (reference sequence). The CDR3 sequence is CASSLEAGELFF. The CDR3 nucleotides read TGTGCCAGCAGCTTAGAAGCAGGGGAGCTGTTTTTT. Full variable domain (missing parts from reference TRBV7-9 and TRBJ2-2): DTGVSQNPRHKITKRGQNVTFRCDPISEHNRLYWYRQTLGQGPEFLTYFQNEAQLEKSRLLSDRFSAERPKGSFSTLEIQRTEQGDSAMYLCASSLEAGELFFGEGSRLTVL.

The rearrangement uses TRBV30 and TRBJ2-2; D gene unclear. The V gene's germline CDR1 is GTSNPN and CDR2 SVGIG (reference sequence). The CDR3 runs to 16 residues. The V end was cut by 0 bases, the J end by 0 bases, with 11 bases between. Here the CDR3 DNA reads TGTGCCTGGAGTGTATCCAGAATATCGAACACCGGGGAGCTGTTTTTT. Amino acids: CAWSVSRISNTGELFF.

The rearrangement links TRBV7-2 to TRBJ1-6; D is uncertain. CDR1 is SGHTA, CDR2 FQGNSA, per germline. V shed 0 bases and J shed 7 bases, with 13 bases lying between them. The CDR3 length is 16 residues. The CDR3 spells CASSLALPPRNSPLHF. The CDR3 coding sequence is TGTGCCAGCAGCTTAGCGCTTCCCCCCAGAAATTCACCCCTCCACTTT.

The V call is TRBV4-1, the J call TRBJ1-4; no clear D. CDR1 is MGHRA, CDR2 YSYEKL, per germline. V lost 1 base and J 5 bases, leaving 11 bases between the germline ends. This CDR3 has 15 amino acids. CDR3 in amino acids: CASSQVLQPNEKLFF. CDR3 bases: TGCGCCAGCAGCCAAGTCTTACAGCCGAATGAAAAACTGTTTTTT.

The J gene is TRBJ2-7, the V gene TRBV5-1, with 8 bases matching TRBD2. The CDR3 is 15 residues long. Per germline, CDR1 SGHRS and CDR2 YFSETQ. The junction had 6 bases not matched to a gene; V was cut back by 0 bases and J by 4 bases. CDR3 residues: CASSLGRAGVYEQYF. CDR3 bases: TGCGCCAGCAGCTTGGGTAGAGCGGGAGTATACGAGCAGTACTTC.

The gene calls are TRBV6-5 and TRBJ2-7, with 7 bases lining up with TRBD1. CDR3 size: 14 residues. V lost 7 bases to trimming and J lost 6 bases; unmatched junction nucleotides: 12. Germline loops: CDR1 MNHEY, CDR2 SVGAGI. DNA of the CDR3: TGTGCCAGCACTACCGGGACAGCGCCGTCCGAGCAGTACTTC. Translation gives CASTTGTAPSEQYF.

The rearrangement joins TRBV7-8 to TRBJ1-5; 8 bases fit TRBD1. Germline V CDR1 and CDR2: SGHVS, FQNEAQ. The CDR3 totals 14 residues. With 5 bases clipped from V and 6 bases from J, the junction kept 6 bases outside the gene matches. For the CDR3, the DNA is TGTGCCAGCAGCCCCACAGGGGGGAGTCAGCCCCAGCATTTT. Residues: CASSPTGGSQPQHF.